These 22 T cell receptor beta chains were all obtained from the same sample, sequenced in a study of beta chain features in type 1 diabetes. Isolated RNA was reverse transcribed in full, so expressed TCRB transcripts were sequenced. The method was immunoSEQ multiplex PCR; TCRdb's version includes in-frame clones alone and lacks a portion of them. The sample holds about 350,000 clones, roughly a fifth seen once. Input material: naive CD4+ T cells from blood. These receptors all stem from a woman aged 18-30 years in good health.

DNA for the CDR3: TGTGCCAGCTCACCGTCCCCTAGCGGGAGGAAACACGAGCAGTACTTC. Amino acid sequence: CASSPSPSGRKHEQYF. V and J are TRBV18 and TRBJ2-7; 11 bases map to TRBD2. CDR1 is KGHSH, CDR2 LQKENI, per germline. The CDR3 runs 16 residues. V was clipped by 3 bases and J by 5 bases; unmatched bases: 9.

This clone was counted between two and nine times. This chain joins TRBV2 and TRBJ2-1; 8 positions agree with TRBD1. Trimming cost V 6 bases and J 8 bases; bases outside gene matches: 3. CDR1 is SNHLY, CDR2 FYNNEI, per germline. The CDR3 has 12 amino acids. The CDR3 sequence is CASRTDRDEQFF. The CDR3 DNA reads TGTGCCAGCAGGACGGACAGGGATGAGCAGTTCTTC.

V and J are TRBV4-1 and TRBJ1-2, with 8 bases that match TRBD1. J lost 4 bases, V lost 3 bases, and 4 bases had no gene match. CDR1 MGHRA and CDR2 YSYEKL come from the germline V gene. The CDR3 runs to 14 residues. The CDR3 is CASSHIGQGYGYTF. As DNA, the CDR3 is TGCGCCAGCAGCCATATCGGACAGGGCTATGGCTACACCTTC.

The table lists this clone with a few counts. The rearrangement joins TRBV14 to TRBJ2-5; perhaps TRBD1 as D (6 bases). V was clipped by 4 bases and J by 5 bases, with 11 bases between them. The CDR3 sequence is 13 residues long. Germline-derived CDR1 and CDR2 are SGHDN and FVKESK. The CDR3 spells CASSLRDMETQYF. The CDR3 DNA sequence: TGTGCCAGCAGCCTCCGGGACATGGAGACCCAGTACTTC.

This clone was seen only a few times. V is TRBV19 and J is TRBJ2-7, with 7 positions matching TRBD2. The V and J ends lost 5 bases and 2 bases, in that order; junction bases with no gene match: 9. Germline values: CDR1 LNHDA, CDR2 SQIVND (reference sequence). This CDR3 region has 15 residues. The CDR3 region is CASSGSSAGTYEQYF. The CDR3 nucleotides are TGTGCCAGTAGTGGAAGCTCAGCGGGGACCTACGAGCAGTACTTC.

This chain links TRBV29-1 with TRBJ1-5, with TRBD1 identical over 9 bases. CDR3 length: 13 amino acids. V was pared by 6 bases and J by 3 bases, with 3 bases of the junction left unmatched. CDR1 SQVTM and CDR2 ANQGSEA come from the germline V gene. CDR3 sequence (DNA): TGCAGCGTGGGACAGGGAGACAATCAGCCCCAGCATTTT. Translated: CSVGQGDNQPQHF.

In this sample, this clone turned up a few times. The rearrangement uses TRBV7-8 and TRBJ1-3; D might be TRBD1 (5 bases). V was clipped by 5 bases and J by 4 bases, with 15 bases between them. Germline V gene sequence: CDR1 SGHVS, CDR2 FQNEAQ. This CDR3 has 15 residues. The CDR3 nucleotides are TGTGCCAGCAGCAAGCCGGGGGTGTCAGGAAACACCATATATTTT. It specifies CASSKPGVSGNTIYF.

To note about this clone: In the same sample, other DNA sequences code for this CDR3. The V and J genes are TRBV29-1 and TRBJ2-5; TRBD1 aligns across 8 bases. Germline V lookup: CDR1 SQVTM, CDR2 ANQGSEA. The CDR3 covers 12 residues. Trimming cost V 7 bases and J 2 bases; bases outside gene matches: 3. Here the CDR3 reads CSGDRGQETQYF. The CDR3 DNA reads TGCAGCGGTGACAGGGGTCAAGAGACCCAGTACTTC. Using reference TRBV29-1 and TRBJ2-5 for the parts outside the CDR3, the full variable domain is SAVISQKPSRDICQRGTSLTIQCQVDSQVTMMFWYRQQPGQSLTLIATANQGSEATYESGFVIDKFPISRPNLTFSTLTVSNMSPEDSSIYLCSGDRGQETQYFGPGTRLLVL.

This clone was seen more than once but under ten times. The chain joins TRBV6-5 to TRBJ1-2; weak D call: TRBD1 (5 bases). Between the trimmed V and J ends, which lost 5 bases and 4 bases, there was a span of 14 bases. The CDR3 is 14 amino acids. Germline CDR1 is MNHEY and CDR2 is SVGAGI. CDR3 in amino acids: CASSRGTDPYGYTF. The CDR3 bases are TGTGCCAGCAGTAGGGGAACGGACCCCTATGGCTACACCTTC.

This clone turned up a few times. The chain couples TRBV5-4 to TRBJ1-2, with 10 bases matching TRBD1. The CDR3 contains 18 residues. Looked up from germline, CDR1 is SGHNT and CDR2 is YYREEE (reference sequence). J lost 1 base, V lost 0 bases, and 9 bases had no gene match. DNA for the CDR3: TGTGCCAGCAGCTTGGCCTCGGGACAGGGGCCTCTTAACTATGGCTACACCTTC. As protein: CASSLASGQGPLNYGYTF.

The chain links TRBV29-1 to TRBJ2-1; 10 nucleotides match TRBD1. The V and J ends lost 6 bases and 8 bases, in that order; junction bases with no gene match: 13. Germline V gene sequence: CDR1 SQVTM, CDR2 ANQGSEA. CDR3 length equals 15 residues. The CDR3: CSVGARDRGLDEQFF. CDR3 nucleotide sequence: TGCAGCGTGGGGGCCAGGGACAGGGGCCTCGATGAGCAGTTCTTC.

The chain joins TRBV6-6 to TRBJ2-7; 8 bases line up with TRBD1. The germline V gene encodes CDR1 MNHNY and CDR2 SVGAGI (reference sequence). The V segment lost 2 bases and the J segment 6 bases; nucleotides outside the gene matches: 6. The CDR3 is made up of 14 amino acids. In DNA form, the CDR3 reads TGTGCCAGCAGTTACGGCGACAGGGGAGGCGAGCAGTACTTC. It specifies CASSYGDRGGEQYF.

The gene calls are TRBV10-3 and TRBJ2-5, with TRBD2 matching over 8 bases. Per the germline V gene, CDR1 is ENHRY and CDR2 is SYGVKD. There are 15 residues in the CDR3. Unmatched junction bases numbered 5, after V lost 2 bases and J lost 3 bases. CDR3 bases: TGTGCCATCAGTGAGCGAACTAGCGGTAAAGAGACCCAGTACTTC. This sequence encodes CAISERTSGKETQYF.

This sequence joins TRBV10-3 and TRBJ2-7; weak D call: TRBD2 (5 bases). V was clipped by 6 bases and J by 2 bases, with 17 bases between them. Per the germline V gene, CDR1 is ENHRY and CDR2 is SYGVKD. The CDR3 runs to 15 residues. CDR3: CAIRGAGFSPYEQYF. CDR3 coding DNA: TGTGCCATCAGGGGAGCAGGATTCTCGCCCTACGAGCAGTACTTC.

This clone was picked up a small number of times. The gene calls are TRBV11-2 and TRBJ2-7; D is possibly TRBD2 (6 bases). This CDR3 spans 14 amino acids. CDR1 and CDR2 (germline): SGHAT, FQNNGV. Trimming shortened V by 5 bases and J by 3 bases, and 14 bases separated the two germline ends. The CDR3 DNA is TGTGCCAGCAGCGCTCGACTAGTGGGCTACGAGCAGTACTTC. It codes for CASSARLVGYEQYF.

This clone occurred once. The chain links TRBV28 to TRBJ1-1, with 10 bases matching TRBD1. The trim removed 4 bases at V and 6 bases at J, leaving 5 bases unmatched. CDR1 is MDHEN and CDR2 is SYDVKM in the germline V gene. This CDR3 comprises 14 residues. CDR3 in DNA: TGTGCCAGCAGTTCGACAGGGGGCAGAGCTGAAGCTTTCTTT. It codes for CASSSTGGRAEAFF.

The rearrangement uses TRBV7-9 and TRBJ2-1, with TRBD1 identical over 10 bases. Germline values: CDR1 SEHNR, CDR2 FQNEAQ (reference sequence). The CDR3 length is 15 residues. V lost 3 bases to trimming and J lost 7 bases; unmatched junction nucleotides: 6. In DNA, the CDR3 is TGTGCCAGCAGCTTCCGGGACAGGGGCGGGAATGAGCAGTTCTTC. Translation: CASSFRDRGGNEQFF. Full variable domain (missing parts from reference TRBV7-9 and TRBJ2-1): DTGVSQNPRHKITKRGQNVTFRCDPISEHNRLYWYRQTLGQGPEFLTYFQNEAQLEKSRLLSDRFSAERPKGSFSTLEIQRTEQGDSAMYLCASSFRDRGGNEQFFGPGTRLTVL.

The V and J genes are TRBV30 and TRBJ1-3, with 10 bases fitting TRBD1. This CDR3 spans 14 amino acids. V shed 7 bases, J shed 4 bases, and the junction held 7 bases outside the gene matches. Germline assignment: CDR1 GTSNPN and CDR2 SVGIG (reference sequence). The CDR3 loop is CASMDRGKGNTIYF. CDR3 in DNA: TGTGCCTCCATGGACAGGGGGAAAGGAAACACCATATATTTT.

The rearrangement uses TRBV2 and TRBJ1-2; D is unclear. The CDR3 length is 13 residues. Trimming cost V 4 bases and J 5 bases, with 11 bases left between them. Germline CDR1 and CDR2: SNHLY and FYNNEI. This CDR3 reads CASSVEVRYGYTF. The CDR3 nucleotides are TGTGCCAGCAGTGTCGAGGTTCGTTATGGCTACACCTTC.

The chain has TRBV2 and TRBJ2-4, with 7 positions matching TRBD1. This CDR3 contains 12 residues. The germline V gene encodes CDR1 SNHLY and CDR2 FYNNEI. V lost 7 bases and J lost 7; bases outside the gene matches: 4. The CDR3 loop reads CASTSGQNIQYF. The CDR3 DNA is TGTGCCAGCACCTCGGGACAGAACATTCAGTACTTC.

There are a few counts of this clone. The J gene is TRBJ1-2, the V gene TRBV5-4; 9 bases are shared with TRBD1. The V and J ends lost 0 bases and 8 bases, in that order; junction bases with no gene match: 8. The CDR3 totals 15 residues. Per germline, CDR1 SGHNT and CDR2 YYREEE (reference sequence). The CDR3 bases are TGTGCCAGCAGCTTGGTGGAACAGGGGGCACAGGGCTACACCTTC. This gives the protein CASSLVEQGAQGYTF.

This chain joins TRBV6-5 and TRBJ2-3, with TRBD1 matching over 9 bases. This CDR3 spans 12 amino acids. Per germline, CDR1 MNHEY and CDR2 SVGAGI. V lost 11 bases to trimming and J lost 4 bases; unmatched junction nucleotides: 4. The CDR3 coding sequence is TGTGCCGCTACAGGGGGCTCAGATACGCAGTATTTT. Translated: CAATGGSDTQYF.